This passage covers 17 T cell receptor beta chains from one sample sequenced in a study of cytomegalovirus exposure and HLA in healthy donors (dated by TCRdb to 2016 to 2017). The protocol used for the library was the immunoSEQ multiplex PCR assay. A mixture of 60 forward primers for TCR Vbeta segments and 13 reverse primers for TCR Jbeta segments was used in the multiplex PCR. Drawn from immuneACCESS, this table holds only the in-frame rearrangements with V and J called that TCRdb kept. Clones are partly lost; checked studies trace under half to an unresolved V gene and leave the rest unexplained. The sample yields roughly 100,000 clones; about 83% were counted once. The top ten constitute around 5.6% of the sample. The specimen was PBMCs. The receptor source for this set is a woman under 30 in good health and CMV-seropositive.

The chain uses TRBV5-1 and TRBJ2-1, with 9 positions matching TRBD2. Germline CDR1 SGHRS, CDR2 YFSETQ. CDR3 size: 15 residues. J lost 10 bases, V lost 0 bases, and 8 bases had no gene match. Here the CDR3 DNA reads TGCGCCAGCAGCTTGGAAGGGGGACTAGCAAAGGAGCAGTTCTTC. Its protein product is CASSLEGGLAKEQFF.

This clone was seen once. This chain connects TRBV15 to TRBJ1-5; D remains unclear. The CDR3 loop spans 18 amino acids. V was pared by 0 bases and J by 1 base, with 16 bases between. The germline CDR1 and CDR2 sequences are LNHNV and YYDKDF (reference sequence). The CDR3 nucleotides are TGTGCCACCAGCAGAGATCGTTGGGAGGGCGGGAGCAATCAGCCCCAGCATTTT. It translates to CATSRDRWEGGSNQPQHF.

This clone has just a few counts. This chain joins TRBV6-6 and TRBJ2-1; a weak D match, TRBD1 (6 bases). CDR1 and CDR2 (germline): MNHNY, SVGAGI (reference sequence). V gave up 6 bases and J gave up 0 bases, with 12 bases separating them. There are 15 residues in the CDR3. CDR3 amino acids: CASRNNRDSYNEQFF. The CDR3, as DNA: TGTGCCAGCAGAAACAACAGGGACTCCTACAATGAGCAGTTCTTC.

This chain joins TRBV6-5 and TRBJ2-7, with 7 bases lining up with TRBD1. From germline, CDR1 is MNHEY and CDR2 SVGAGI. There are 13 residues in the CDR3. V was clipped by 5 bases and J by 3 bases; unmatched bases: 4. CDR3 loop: CASSKGQIYEQYF. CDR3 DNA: TGTGCCAGCAGTAAGGGACAGATCTACGAGCAGTACTTC.

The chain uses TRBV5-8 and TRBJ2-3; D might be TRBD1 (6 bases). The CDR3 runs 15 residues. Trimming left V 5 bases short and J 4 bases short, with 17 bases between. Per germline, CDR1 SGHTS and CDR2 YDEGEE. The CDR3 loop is CASSSFKTGSDTQYF. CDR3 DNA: TGTGCCAGCAGTTCTTTCAAAACAGGGTCAGATACGCAGTATTTT.

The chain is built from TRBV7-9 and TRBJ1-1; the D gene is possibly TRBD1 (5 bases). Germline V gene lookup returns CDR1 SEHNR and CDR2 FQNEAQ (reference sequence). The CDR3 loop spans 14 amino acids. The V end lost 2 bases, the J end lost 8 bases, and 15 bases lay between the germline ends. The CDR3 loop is CASSLYSGKSEAFF. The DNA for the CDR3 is TGTGCCAGCAGCTTATATTCAGGGAAATCCGAAGCTTTCTTT. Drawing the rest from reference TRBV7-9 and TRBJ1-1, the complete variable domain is DTGVSQNPRHKITKRGQNVTFRCDPISEHNRLYWYRQTLGQGPEFLTYFQNEAQLEKSRLLSDRFSAERPKGSFSTLEIQRTEQGDSAMYLCASSLYSGKSEAFFGQGTRLTVV.

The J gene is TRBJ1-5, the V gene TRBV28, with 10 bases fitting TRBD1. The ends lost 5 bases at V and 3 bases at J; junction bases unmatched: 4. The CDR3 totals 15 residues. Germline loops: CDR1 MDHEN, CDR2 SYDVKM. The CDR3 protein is CASSVDRGYNQPQHF. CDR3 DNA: TGTGCCAGCAGTGTGGACAGGGGGTACAATCAGCCCCAGCATTTT.

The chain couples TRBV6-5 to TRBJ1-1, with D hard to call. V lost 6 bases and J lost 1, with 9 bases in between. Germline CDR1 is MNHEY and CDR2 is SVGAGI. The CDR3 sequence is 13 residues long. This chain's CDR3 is CASSLYGNTEAFF. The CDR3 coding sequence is TGTGCCAGCAGCCTCTACGGGAACACTGAAGCTTTCTTT.

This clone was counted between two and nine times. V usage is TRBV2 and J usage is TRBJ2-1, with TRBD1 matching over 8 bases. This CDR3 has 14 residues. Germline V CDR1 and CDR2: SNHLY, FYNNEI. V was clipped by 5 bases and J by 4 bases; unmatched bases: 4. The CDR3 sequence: CASSPRTGYNEQFF. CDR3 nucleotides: TGTGCCAGCAGTCCCCGGACAGGGTACAATGAGCAGTTCTTC.

CDR3 sequence reads: CPSISGNEQYF. The CDR3 coding sequence is TGTCCCAGCATTAGCGGGAACGAGCAGTACTTC. This chain uses TRBV10-3 with TRBJ2-7, with 8 nucleotides matching TRBD2. Germline V gives CDR1 ENHRY, CDR2 SYGVKD. The CDR3 loop spans 11 amino acids.

CDR3: CASSEASGNNEQFF. The CDR3 DNA sequence: TGTGCCAGCAGCGAGGCTAGCGGAAACAATGAGCAGTTCTTC. The V gene is TRBV9, the J gene TRBJ2-1, with 7 bases matching TRBD2. CDR1 and CDR2 (germline): SGDLS, YYNGEE. The V gene end was trimmed by 3 bases and the J gene end by 5 bases; junction bases not matched to a gene: 5. This CDR3 comprises 14 residues.

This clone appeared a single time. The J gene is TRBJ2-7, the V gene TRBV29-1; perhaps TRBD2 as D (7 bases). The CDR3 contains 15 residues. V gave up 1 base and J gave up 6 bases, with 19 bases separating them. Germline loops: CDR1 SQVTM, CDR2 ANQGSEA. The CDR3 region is CSVEGWGREWFEQYF. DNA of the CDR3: TGCAGCGTTGAAGGGTGGGGGCGGGAGTGGTTCGAGCAGTACTTC.

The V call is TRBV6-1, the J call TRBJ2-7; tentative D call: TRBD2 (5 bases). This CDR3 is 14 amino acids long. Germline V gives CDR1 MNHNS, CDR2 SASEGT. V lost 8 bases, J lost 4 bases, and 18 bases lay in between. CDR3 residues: CASVEGEWKYEQYF. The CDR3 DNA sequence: TGTGCCAGCGTAGAGGGCGAGTGGAAGTACGAGCAGTACTTC.

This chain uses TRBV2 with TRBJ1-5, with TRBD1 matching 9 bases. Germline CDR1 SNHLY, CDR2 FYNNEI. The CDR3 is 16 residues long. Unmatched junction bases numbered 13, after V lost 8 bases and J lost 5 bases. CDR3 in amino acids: CASGTQGAAFYQPQHF. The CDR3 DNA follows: TGTGCCAGCGGTACACAGGGGGCGGCATTTTATCAGCCCCAGCATTTT.

The CDR3 region is CASSLMGPQFF. As DNA, the CDR3 is TGTGCCAGCAGCCTGATGGGCCCGCAGTTCTTC. The genes are TRBV5-4 and TRBJ2-1; no clear D. The CDR3 length is 11 residues. The ends were cut back, 4 bases at V and 12 bases at J, with 11 bases in the middle. CDR1 is SGHNT, CDR2 YYREEE, per germline (reference sequence).

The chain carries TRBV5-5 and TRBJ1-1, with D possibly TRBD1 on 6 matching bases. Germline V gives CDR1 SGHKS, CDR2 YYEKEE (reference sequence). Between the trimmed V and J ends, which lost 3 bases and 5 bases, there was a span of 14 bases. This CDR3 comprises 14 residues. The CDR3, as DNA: TGTGCCAGCAGCTCCGCGGGGGCGGGTACTGAAGCTTTCTTT. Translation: CASSSAGAGTEAFF. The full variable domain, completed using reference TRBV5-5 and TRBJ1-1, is DAGVTQSPTHLIKTRGQQVTLRCSPISGHKSVSWYQQVLGQGPQFIFQYYEKEERGRGNFPDRFSARQFPNYSSELNVNALLLGDSALYLCASSSAGAGTEAFFGQGTRLTVV.

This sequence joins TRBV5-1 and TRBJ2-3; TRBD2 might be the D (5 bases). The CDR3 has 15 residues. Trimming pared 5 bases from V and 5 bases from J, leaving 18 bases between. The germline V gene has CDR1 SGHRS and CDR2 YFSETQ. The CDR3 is CASRDPSGNLDTQYF. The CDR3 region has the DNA TGCGCCAGCAGAGACCCGAGCGGAAACCTAGATACGCAGTATTTT.